This TCR beta chain was retrieved from a study of T cells in Graves' hyperthyroidism and ophthalmopathy. Study outcomes and limitations: Among clonotypes expanded in thyroid above 0.001, most were also found in blood. In validation, the model predicted ophthalmopathy. These predictions came a median roughly 6 months before onset. By a 13 V-J model, ophthalmopathy was set apart from stable hyperthyroidism.

RNA transcripts yielded amplified TCR beta CDR3 regions. TCR CDR3 underwent first-round RT-PCR with the HTBI primer set. TCRdb reprocessed the multiplex PCR reads with MiXCR, giving one entry per CDR3 protein. This sample has over 650,000 distinct CDR3 sequences, with 45% found just once. Clinical symptoms, serum thyroxine and TRAb, thyroid ultrasound and orbital computed tomography were used for the diagnoses. A remark on this clonotype: Its antigen is unidentified.

The CDR3 covers 14 residues. Trimming took off 6 bases at V and 7 bases at J, with 13 bases between the two ends. The receptor comes from an adult man with Graves' disease, either hyperthyroidism or ophthalmopathy (not recorded which). Sequences were obtained from peripheral blood or thyroid tissue (not recorded which). This sequence joins TRBV12-3 or TRBV12-4 and TRBJ1-6, with D possibly TRBD1 on 5 matching bases. CDR3 in DNA: TGTGCCAGCAGCCCACGACAGTCCAATTCACCCCTCCACTTT. It yields the protein CASSPRQSNSPLHF.